The 11 T cell receptor beta chains below come from one sample, sequenced in a study of control samples from healthy donors and cancer patients. This table comes from immunoSEQ multiplex PCR, and its TCRdb copy is limited to in-frame clones, with some not included. This table has some 150,000 clones, about 93% appearing once. The sample taken for sequencing was blood. The receptor source for this set is a man aged 50 to 59 in good health.

A single count supports this clone. The CDR3 sequence: CATSDWRQGYEQYF. For the CDR3, the DNA is TGTGCCACCAGTGATTGGCGACAGGGCTACGAGCAGTACTTC. V and J are TRBV24-1 and TRBJ2-7; 7 nucleotides agree with TRBD1. Per germline, CDR1 KGHDR and CDR2 SFDVKD. After removal of 2 bases from V and 3 bases from J, the junction contained 3 bases not matched to a gene. This CDR3 region has 14 residues.

The genes are TRBV28 and TRBJ2-1, with TRBD2 matching 9 bases. The V gene end was trimmed by 6 bases and the J gene end by 7 bases; junction bases not matched to a gene: 4. The CDR3 totals 13 residues. The germline V gene encodes CDR1 MDHEN and CDR2 SYDVKM. The CDR3 protein is CASRGGRANEQFF. In DNA form, the CDR3 reads TGTGCCAGCAGGGGCGGGAGGGCAAATGAGCAGTTCTTC.

The rearrangement links TRBV29-1 to TRBJ1-2, with D maybe TRBD1 (5 bases). The CDR3 sequence is 14 residues long. Deletions cut 6 bases from V and 4 bases from J, with 18 bases between. Per germline, CDR1 SQVTM and CDR2 ANQGSEA. CDR3 coding DNA: TGCAGCGTCATAGCGACAGCGCCCTTCTATGGCTACACCTTC. Its translation: CSVIATAPFYGYTF.

CDR3 amino acids: CASSVSGSNLVEYF. CDR3 sequence (DNA): TGCGCCAGCAGCGTTAGCGGTTCTAACCTCGTGGAGTACTTC. The chain combines TRBV5-1 with TRBJ2-7; D is possibly TRBD2 (6 bases). Trimming left V 4 bases short and J 11 bases short, with 22 bases between. Germline V gene data show CDR1 as SGHRS and CDR2 as YFSETQ. This CDR3 has 14 residues.

The chain couples TRBV28 to TRBJ1-3; a possible D gene is TRBD1 (6 bases). CDR3 length: 17 amino acids. Trimming removed 5 bases at V and 1 base at J, with 18 bases between. From germline, CDR1 is MDHEN and CDR2 SYDVKM. The CDR3 DNA reads as TGTGCCAGCAGTCCGACAGGCCCCAGACTTTCTGGAAACACCATATATTTT. It is translated as CASSPTGPRLSGNTIYF.

The rearrangement uses TRBV18 and TRBJ1-5; no firm D call. This CDR3 region has 13 residues. V lost 3 bases to trimming and J lost 4 bases, with 7 bases between them. Germline V gives CDR1 KGHSH, CDR2 LQKENI. This chain's CDR3 is CASSPQVNQPQHF. The CDR3 bases are TGTGCCAGCTCACCCCAGGTTAATCAGCCCCAGCATTTT. The full variable domain, with the rest looked up from reference TRBV18 and TRBJ1-5, is NAGVMQNPRHLVRRRGQEARLRCSPMKGHSHVYWYRQLPEEGLKFMVYLQKENIIDESGMPKERFSAEFPKEGPSILRIQQVVRGDSAAYFCASSPQVNQPQHFGDGTRLSIL.

The V and J genes are TRBV15 and TRBJ1-5, with D uncertain. With 2 bases removed from V and 7 bases from J, the gap between germline ends came to 9 bases. CDR3 length equals 13 residues. Per germline, CDR1 LNHNV and CDR2 YYDKDF (reference sequence). The CDR3 coding sequence is TGTGCCACCAGCAGACCCTGGGAGCAGCCCCAGCATTTT. This codes for CATSRPWEQPQHF.

A single count supports this clone. V gene TRBV7-2 combines with J gene TRBJ2-3; TRBD2 matches at 9 bases. The trim removed 0 bases at V and 6 bases at J, leaving 4 bases unmatched. This CDR3 is 15 amino acids long. Per germline, CDR1 SGHTA and CDR2 FQGNSA. The CDR3 loop reads CASSLASGSGDTQYF. The CDR3 DNA reads TGTGCCAGCAGCTTAGCTAGCGGGAGCGGTGATACGCAGTATTTT. Drawing the rest from reference TRBV7-2 and TRBJ2-3, the complete variable domain is GAGVSQSPSNKVTEKGKDVELRCDPISGHTALYWYRQSLGQGLEFLIYFQGNSAPDKSGLPSDRFSAERTGGSVSTLTIQRTQQEDSAVYLCASSLASGSGDTQYFGPGTRLTVL.

A word on this clone: A read error may account for a junction end that differs from germline. V is TRBV27 and J is TRBJ2-1; D may match TRBD1 or TRBD2 (5 bases each). The germline gives CDR1 MNHEY, CDR2 SMNVEV (reference sequence). The CDR3 length is 15 residues. The CDR3 loop reads CASRLWGSSYNEQFF. The CDR3 DNA follows: TGTGCCAGCAGGTTATGGGGGAGCTCCTACAATGAGCAGTTCTTC.

V usage is TRBV19 and J usage is TRBJ1-2; TRBD1 matches 11 bases. There are 15 residues in the CDR3. Germline CDR1 LNHDA, CDR2 SQIVND (reference sequence). J gave up 7 bases and V 3 bases, and 7 bases lay outside the gene matches. The CDR3 DNA reads as TGTGCCAGTAGTATTGAAGGACAGGGGGCCGGTGGCTACACCTTC. Amino acids: CASSIEGQGAGGYTF.

This chain connects TRBV11-2 to TRBJ2-2; D is uncertain. The CDR3 is 13 residues long. Germline V lookup: CDR1 SGHAT, CDR2 FQNNGV. V lost 4 bases, J lost 6 bases, and 9 bases lay in between. The CDR3 here is CASSSTRPGELFF. DNA of the CDR3: TGTGCCAGCAGCTCTACAAGGCCCGGGGAGCTGTTTTTT.